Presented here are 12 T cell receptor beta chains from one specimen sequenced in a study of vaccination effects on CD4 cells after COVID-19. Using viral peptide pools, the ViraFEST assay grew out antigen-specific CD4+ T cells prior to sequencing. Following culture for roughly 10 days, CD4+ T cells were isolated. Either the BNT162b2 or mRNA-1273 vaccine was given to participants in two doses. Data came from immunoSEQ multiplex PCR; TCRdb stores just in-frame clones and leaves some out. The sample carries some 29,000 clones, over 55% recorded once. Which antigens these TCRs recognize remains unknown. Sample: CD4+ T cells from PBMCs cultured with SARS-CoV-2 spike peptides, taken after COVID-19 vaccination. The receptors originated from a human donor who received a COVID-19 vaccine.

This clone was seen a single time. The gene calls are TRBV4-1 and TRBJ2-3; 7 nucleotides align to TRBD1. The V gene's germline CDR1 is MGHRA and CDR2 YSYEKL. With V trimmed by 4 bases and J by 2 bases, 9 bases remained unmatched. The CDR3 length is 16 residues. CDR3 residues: CASSRRTGDYTDTQYF. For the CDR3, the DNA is TGCGCCAGCAGCCGCCGGACAGGAGATTACACAGATACGCAGTATTTT.

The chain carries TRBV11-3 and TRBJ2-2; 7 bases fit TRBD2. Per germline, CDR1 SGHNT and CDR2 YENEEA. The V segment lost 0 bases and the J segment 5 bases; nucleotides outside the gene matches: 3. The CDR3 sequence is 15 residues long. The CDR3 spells CASSLDREVTGELFF. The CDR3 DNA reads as TGTGCCAGCAGCTTAGATCGGGAGGTGACCGGGGAGCTGTTTTTT.

The CDR3 DNA follows: TGTGCCAGCAACGTCAACCAGGGCCTACAAGAGACCCAGTACTTC. Its translation is CASNVNQGLQETQYF. The chain has TRBV2 and TRBJ2-5; tentatively, D is TRBD1 (5 bases). Germline V gene sequence: CDR1 SNHLY, CDR2 FYNNEI. The CDR3 consists of 15 residues. V lost 7 bases, J lost 2 bases, and 17 bases lay in between.

The CDR3 sequence: CASSPRGQVSRDTQYF. CDR3 bases: TGTGCCAGCAGCCCGCGGGGACAGGTATCAAGAGATACGCAGTATTTT. The V gene is TRBV7-8, the J gene TRBJ2-3, with 8 bases that match TRBD1. Germline V lookup: CDR1 SGHVS, CDR2 FQNEAQ. This CDR3 region has 16 residues. V lost 5 bases and J lost 5; bases outside the gene matches: 12.

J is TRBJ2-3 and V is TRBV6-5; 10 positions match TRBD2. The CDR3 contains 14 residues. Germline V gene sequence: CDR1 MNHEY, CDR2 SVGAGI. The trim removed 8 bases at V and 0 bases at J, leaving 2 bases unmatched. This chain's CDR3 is CASGLAESTDTQYF. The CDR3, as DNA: TGTGCCAGCGGACTAGCGGAGAGCACAGATACGCAGTATTTT.

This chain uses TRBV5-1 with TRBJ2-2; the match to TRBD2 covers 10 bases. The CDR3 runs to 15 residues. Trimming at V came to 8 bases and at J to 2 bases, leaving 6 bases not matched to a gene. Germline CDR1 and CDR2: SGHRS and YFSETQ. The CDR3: CASSTSGDNTGELFF. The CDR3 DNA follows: TGCGCCAGTAGTACTAGCGGGGATAACACCGGGGAGCTGTTTTTT. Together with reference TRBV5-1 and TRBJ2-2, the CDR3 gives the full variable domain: KAGVTQTPRYLIKTRGQQVTLSCSPISGHRSVSWYQQTPGQGLQFLFEYFSETQRNKGNFPGRFSGRQFSNSRSEMNVSTLELGDSALYLCASSTSGDNTGELFFGEGSRLTVL.

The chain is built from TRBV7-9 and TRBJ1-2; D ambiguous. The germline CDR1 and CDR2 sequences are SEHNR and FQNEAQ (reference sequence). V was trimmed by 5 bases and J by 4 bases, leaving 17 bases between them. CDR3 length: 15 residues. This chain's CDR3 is CASSLSLGSGYGYTF. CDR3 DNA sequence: TGTGCCAGCAGCCTATCCCTAGGGTCGGGCTATGGCTACACCTTC.

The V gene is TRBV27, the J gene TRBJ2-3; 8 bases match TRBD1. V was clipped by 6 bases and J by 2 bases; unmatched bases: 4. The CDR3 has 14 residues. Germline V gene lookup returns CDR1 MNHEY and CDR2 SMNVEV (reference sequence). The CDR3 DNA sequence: TGTGCCAGCAGGCGACAGGGGTCCACAGATACGCAGTATTTT. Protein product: CASRRQGSTDTQYF.

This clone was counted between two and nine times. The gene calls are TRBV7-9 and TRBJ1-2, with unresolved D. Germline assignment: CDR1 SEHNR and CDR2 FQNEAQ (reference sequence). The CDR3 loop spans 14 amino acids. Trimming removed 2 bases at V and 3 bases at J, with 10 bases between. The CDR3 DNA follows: TGTGCCAGCAGCTTACAGGTCGGGGACTATGGCTACACCTTC. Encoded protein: CASSLQVGDYGYTF.

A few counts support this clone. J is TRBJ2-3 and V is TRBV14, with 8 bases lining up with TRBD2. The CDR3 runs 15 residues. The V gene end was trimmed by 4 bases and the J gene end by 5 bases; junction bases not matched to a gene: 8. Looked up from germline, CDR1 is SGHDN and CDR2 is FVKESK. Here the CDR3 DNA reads TGTGCCAGCAGCCGGTATGGCGGGGGGCTAGATACGCAGTATTTT. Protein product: CASSRYGGGLDTQYF.

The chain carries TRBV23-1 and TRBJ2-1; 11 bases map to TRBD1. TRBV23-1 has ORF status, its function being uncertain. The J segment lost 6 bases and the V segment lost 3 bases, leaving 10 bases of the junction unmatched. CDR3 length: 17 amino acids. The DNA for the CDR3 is TGCGCCAGCAGTCATCGAGACGGGACAGGGGGTGGCAATGAGCAGTTCTTC. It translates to CASSHRDGTGGGNEQFF.

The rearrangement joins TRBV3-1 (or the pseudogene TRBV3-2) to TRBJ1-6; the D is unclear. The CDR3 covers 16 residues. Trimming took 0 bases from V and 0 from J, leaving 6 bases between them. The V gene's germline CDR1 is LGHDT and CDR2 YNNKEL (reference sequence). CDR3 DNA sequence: TGTGCCAGCAGCCAAGAATCGTTCTCCTATAATTCACCCCTCCACTTT. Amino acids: CASSQESFSYNSPLHF.